These 27 T cell receptor beta chains were sequenced from one sample in a study of shared clonotypes between healthy human individuals. Sequencing used immunoSEQ multiplex PCR; TCRdb keeps in-frame clones, though not all of them. The profile shows roughly 1 million clones, about 75% of them singletons. Sequencing was carried out using memory CD4+ T cells sorted from blood. Subset defined: CD45RA-negative fraction. These receptors originate from a man younger than 35 in good health.

The chain has TRBV5-4 and TRBJ2-7; TRBD1 matches at 7 bases. This CDR3 contains 17 residues. Germline CDR1 is SGHNT and CDR2 is YYREEE (reference sequence). V trimming: 0 bases; J trimming: 1 base; junction bases outside the gene matches: 10. This CDR3 is CASSLGGTGANSYEQYF. In DNA form, the CDR3 reads TGTGCCAGCAGCTTGGGCGGTACAGGGGCAAATTCCTACGAGCAGTACTTC. Full variable domain (rest looked up from reference TRBV5-4 and TRBJ2-7): ETGVTQSPTHLIKTRGQQVTLRCSSQSGHNTVSWYQQALGQGPQFIFQYYREEENGRGNFPPRFSGLQFPNYSSELNVNALELDDSALYLCASSLGGTGANSYEQYFGPGTRLTVT.

The CDR3 bases are TGTGCCAGCAGCTTAGAGGGGACAGGGGGCAAGTACGACACTGAAGCTTTCTTT. Amino acid sequence: CASSLEGTGGKYDTEAFF. The gene calls are TRBV7-2 and TRBJ1-1; 12 nucleotides align to TRBD1. Germline CDR1 reads SGHTA; CDR2 reads FQGNSA. The length of the CDR3 is 18 residues. V lost 1 base to trimming and J lost 3 bases; unmatched junction nucleotides: 9.

This clone was counted once. The chain has TRBV28 and TRBJ2-1; the D is unclear. The germline CDR1 and CDR2 sequences are MDHEN and SYDVKM. Trimming shortened V by 8 bases and J by 5 bases, and 10 bases separated the two germline ends. This CDR3 has 12 amino acids. The CDR3 region has the DNA TGTGCCAGCGGGCGATTTGACAATGAGCAGTTCTTC. Amino acids: CASGRFDNEQFF.

The J gene is TRBJ2-5, the V gene TRBV6-1, with 9 bases aligning to TRBD2. The CDR3 is 14 residues long. V gave up 6 bases and J gave up 5 bases; unmatched junction bases: 7. The germline CDR1 and CDR2 sequences are MNHNS and SASEGT. The CDR3 DNA follows: TGTGCCAGCAGGAGGCGGGGGGGCTGGGAGACCCAGTACTTC. It is translated as CASRRRGGWETQYF.

The chain recombines TRBV7-9 with TRBJ2-2; no reliable D call. CDR1 is SEHNR and CDR2 is FQNEAQ in the germline V gene (reference sequence). CDR3 length equals 13 residues. The germline V and J ends were trimmed by 7 bases and 4 bases, with 10 bases remaining between them. CDR3 coding DNA: TGTGCCAGCATCCGAGGAACCACCGGGGAGCTGTTTTTT. Translation: CASIRGTTGELFF.

Turning to this clone: Other DNA sequences in the sample encode the same CDR3. This chain uses TRBV18 with TRBJ2-3, with 10 bases lining up with TRBD2. V lost 2 bases and J lost 5; bases outside the gene matches: 10. From germline, CDR1 is KGHSH and CDR2 LQKENI. The CDR3 has 17 amino acids. The CDR3 coding sequence is TGTGCCAGCTCACCAGGAGCGGGAGGGCCTCCTAGAGATACGCAGTATTTT. This gives the protein CASSPGAGGPPRDTQYF.

The rearrangement uses TRBV15 and TRBJ2-2; 10 bases agree with TRBD2. With V trimmed by 3 bases and J by 4 bases, 8 bases remained unmatched. The CDR3 runs to 17 residues. CDR1 is LNHNV and CDR2 is YYDKDF in the germline V gene (reference sequence). The CDR3 DNA is TGTGCCACCAGCAGTACTAGCGGGGCCTTTGGCACCGGGGAGCTGTTTTTT. It translates to CATSSTSGAFGTGELFF.

This clone was seen only a few times. This chain connects TRBV21-1 to TRBJ1-1. TRBV21-1 corresponds to a pseudogene. The length of the CDR3 is 10 residues. The DNA of the CDR3 is TGTGCCAGCGGGAACACTGAAGCTTTCTTT. Translated, it gives CASGNTEAFF.

V usage is TRBV7-2 and J usage is TRBJ1-1; D gene ambiguous. Per germline, CDR1 SGHTA and CDR2 FQGNSA. V was cut by 5 bases and J by 0 bases, with 7 bases left in between. This CDR3 is 13 amino acids long. The DNA of the CDR3 is TGTGCCAGCAGCATCGACATGAACACTGAAGCTTTCTTT. It yields the protein CASSIDMNTEAFF.

The V call is TRBV10-3, the J call TRBJ2-7; D not resolved. The CDR3 has 13 amino acids. V was clipped by 4 bases and J by 0 bases, with 7 bases between them. Germline V gene data show CDR1 as ENHRY and CDR2 as SYGVKD. CDR3 bases: TGTGCCATCAGTGGTCCCAACTCCTACGAGCAGTACTTC. Its protein is CAISGPNSYEQYF.

The chain links TRBV7-8 to TRBJ1-6; D gene unclear. The ends were cut back, 3 bases at V and 7 bases at J, with 10 bases in the middle. The CDR3 totals 14 residues. Germline V gene sequence: CDR1 SGHVS, CDR2 FQNEAQ. This CDR3 reads CASSLGLENSPLHF. The CDR3 DNA is TGTGCCAGCAGCTTGGGGTTAGAAAATTCACCCCTCCACTTT. Complete variable domain (other parts from reference TRBV7-8 and TRBJ1-6): GAGVSQSPRYKVAKRGQDVALRCDPISGHVSLFWYQQALGQGPEFLTYFQNEAQLDKSGLPSDRFFAERPEGSVSTLKIQRTQQEDSAVYLCASSLGLENSPLHFGNGTRLTVT.

This clone showed up just a few times. J is TRBJ1-6 and V is TRBV6-6; D not resolved. Looked up from germline, CDR1 is MNHNY and CDR2 is SVGAGI (reference sequence). Trimming pared 10 bases from V and 7 bases from J, leaving 14 bases between. CDR3 length: 13 residues. The CDR3, as DNA: TGTGCCACAGAAGACGGAACCAATTCACCCCTCCACTTT. This sequence encodes CATEDGTNSPLHF.

V and J are TRBV7-2 and TRBJ2-7; D remains unclear. The V gene lost 6 bases and the J gene lost 4 bases, with 13 bases spanning the gap. Per germline, CDR1 SGHTA and CDR2 FQGNSA. CDR3 length: 13 residues. The CDR3 loop reads CASSFQVPYEQYF. As DNA, the CDR3 is TGTGCCAGCAGTTTTCAGGTACCTTACGAGCAGTACTTC.

This chain connects TRBV9 to TRBJ2-5, with a tentative D call TRBD2 (6 bases). V dropped 1 base and J dropped 1 base, with 11 bases sitting between them. The V gene's germline CDR1 is SGDLS and CDR2 YYNGEE. This CDR3 contains 15 residues. CDR3 residues: CASSVSGSPQETQYF. CDR3 bases: TGTGCCAGCAGCGTATCCGGGAGCCCCCAAGAGACCCAGTACTTC.

This chain joins TRBV5-1 and TRBJ2-7; the match to TRBD2 covers 7 bases. Trimming took 1 base from V and 7 from J; bases not matched to a gene: 8. Per germline, CDR1 SGHRS and CDR2 YFSETQ. The length of the CDR3 is 14 residues. CDR3 in DNA: TGCGCCAGCAGCTTGACTGCGGGAGTAGGGGAGCAGTACTTC. It is translated as CASSLTAGVGEQYF.

This chain connects TRBV7-9 to TRBJ1-2; no clear D gene. Looked up from germline, CDR1 is SEHNR and CDR2 is FQNEAQ (reference sequence). The length of the CDR3 is 16 residues. V gave up 2 bases and J gave up 4 bases, with 17 bases separating them. The CDR3 nucleotides are TGTGCCAGCAGCTTAAGTGGAGGGAATTTCCTCTATGGCTACACCTTC. This gives the protein CASSLSGGNFLYGYTF.

As for this clone: Distinct nucleotide sequences in the sample also encode this CDR3. This rearrangement joins TRBV18 to TRBJ2-5; the match to TRBD1 covers 7 bases. Trimming removed 5 bases from V and 3 bases from J; junction bases left unmatched: 3. CDR1 is KGHSH and CDR2 is LQKENI in the germline V gene. The CDR3 length is 13 residues. The CDR3 is CASSRGQKETQYF. CDR3 DNA sequence: TGTGCCAGCTCAAGGGGGCAAAAAGAGACCCAGTACTTC.

The chain uses TRBV9 and TRBJ2-2, with a tentative D call TRBD1 (6 bases). This CDR3 spans 15 amino acids. V gave up 4 bases and J gave up 2 bases, with 12 bases separating them. CDR1 and CDR2 from the germline V gene are SGDLS and YYNGEE. In DNA form, the CDR3 reads TGTGCCAGCAGCACCCGGACAGACAACACCGGGGAGCTGTTTTTT. As protein: CASSTRTDNTGELFF.

The chain joins TRBV29-1 to TRBJ2-3; TRBD2 might be the D (5 bases). V shed 4 bases and J shed 5 bases, with 7 bases lying between them. The CDR3 is 11 residues long. Germline loops: CDR1 SQVTM, CDR2 ANQGSEA. CDR3 residues: CSVVEEDTQYF. The DNA for the CDR3 is TGCAGCGTTGTGGAGGAAGATACGCAGTATTTT.

The chain links TRBV5-6 to TRBJ1-1; possibly TRBD1 for D (6 bases). The CDR3 has 13 amino acids. Trimming stripped 2 bases from V and 11 bases from J, with 16 bases between. Germline values: CDR1 SGHDT, CDR2 YYEEEE. The CDR3 DNA reads as TGTGCCAGCAGCTTCCAGGGGAATGTCGCGGCTTTCTTT. Amino acid sequence: CASSFQGNVAAFF.

This clone was recorded only once. The V call is TRBV6-5, the J call TRBJ2-1; 8 bases are a match to TRBD2. J lost 0 bases, V lost 7 bases, and 5 bases had no gene match. From germline, CDR1 is MNHEY and CDR2 SVGAGI. CDR3 length equals 15 residues. The CDR3 DNA reads TGTGCCAGCACTAGCGGGTTGAGCTCCTACAATGAGCAGTTCTTC. Amino acid sequence: CASTSGLSSYNEQFF.

A word on this clone: Other nucleotide sequences from this sample produce the same CDR3. The chain links TRBV6-5 to TRBJ2-2, with 7 bases matching TRBD1. With V trimmed by 5 bases and J by 0 bases, 3 bases remained unmatched. Germline V lookup: CDR1 MNHEY, CDR2 SVGAGI. CDR3 length equals 15 residues. CDR3 region: CASSPGTANTGELFF. Written as DNA, the CDR3 is TGTGCCAGCAGTCCCGGGACAGCGAACACCGGGGAGCTGTTTTTT.

This clone was picked up a small number of times. The rearrangement uses TRBV7-2 and TRBJ1-5, with 9 bases that match TRBD1. This CDR3 comprises 13 residues. The germline CDR1 and CDR2 sequences are SGHTA and FQGNSA. After removal of 3 bases from V and 7 bases from J, the junction contained 1 base not matched to a gene. CDR3 region: CASSLDRGQPQHF. CDR3 bases: TGTGCCAGCAGCTTGGACAGGGGCCAGCCCCAGCATTTT. Full variable domain (remainder filled in from reference TRBV7-2 and TRBJ1-5): GAGVSQSPSNKVTEKGKDVELRCDPISGHTALYWYRQSLGQGLEFLIYFQGNSAPDKSGLPSDRFSAERTGGSVSTLTIQRTQQEDSAVYLCASSLDRGQPQHFGDGTRLSIL.

This chain uses TRBV27 with TRBJ1-5, with no clear D. The germline gives CDR1 MNHEY, CDR2 SMNVEV (reference sequence). The CDR3 runs to 15 residues. Trimming left V 2 bases short and J 4 bases short, with 12 bases between. In DNA form, the CDR3 reads TGTGCCAGCAGTTTAGATTGGTCGGGGAATCAGCCCCAGCATTTT. Translation gives CASSLDWSGNQPQHF.

V gene TRBV2 combines with J gene TRBJ1-1; possibly TRBD1 for D (5 bases). The length of the CDR3 is 13 residues. Between the trimmed V and J ends, which lost 5 bases and 5 bases, there was a span of 12 bases. Germline lookup yields CDR1 SNHLY and CDR2 FYNNEI. In DNA, the CDR3 is TGTGCCAGCAGTTTTCAGGGAGGGACTGAAGCTTTCTTT. This sequence encodes CASSFQGGTEAFF.

V gene TRBV11-2 combines with J gene TRBJ2-5; a weak D match, TRBD2 (6 bases). V lost 6 bases, J lost 3 bases, and 11 bases lay in between. The CDR3 runs 13 residues. The germline V gene encodes CDR1 SGHAT and CDR2 FQNNGV. CDR3 amino acids: CASSPGLKETQYF. As DNA, the CDR3 is TGTGCCAGCAGTCCGGGACTTAAAGAGACCCAGTACTTC.

The chain links TRBV5-1 to TRBJ1-3; D is possibly TRBD1 (5 bases). This CDR3 spans 15 amino acids. V gave up 3 bases and J gave up 1 base, with 11 bases separating them. Germline assignment: CDR1 SGHRS and CDR2 YFSETQ. CDR3 in DNA: TGCGCCAGCAGCTACTCGGGGGATTCTGGAAACACCATATATTTT. Its translation: CASSYSGDSGNTIYF. Variable domain in full (rest from reference TRBV5-1 and TRBJ1-3): KAGVTQTPRYLIKTRGQQVTLSCSPISGHRSVSWYQQTPGQGLQFLFEYFSETQRNKGNFPGRFSGRQFSNSRSEMNVSTLELGDSALYLCASSYSGDSGNTIYFGEGSWLTVV.